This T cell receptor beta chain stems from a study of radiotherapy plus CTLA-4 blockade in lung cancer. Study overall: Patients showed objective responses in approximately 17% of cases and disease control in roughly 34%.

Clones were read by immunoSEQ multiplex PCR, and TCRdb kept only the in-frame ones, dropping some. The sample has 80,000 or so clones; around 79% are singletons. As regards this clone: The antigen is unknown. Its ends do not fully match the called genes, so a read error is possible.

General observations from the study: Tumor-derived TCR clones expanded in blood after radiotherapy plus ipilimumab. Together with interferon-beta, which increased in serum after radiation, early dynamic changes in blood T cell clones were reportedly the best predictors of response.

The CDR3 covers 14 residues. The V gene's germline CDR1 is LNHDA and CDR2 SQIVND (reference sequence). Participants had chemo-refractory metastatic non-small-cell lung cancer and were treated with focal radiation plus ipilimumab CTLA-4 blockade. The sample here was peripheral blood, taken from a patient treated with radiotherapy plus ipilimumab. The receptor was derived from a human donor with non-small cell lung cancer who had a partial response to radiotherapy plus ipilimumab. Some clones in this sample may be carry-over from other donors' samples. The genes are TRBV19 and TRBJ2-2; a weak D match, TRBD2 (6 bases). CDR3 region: CASSSGVSTRELFF. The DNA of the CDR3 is TGTGCCAGTAGTAGCGGGGTATCCACCAGGGAGCTGTTTTTT.